This TCR beta chain derives from a study of T cell responses to AZD1222 COVID-19 vaccine. Worth noting for this clone: Its antigen is currently unknown.

Findings and caveats of the study: None of the repertoires were sampled until the peak T cell response had passed. Seropositive at baseline were only 5 or 6 AZD1222 recipients. Spike-specific TCR breadth rose after two AZD1222 doses, and depth rose as well.

Sequenced by immunoSEQ multiplex PCR; TCRdb stores in-frame clones only, minus some. In the table there are 180,000 or so clones, 88% of which are singletons. Doses given second, at about 4 or about 12 weeks, were pooled. CDR3 length: 14 amino acids. Trimming cost V 0 bases and J 0 bases, with 7 bases left between them. Germline CDR1 SGHDT, CDR2 YYEEEE. The chain links TRBV5-6 to TRBJ2-7; D is ambiguous. The TCR originated in an adult who received the AZD1222 COVID-19 vaccine. The source material was peripheral blood, sampled 28 days after the second AZD1222 dose. The CDR3 DNA follows: TGTGCCAGCAGCTTGGGTCCTAGCTCCTACGAGCAGTACTTC. It specifies CASSLGPSSYEQYF.